What follows are 9 T cell receptor beta chains derived from one specimen sequenced in a study of OX40 agonist ivuxolimab in advanced cancers. TCRdb keeps only in-frame clones here, not all; method: immunoSEQ multiplex PCR. The repertoire has 70,000 or so clones, around 87% of them found once; the top ten carry 0.94%. The input for sequencing was CD4+ or CD8+ T cells sorted from blood, taken in a trial of the OX40 agonist ivuxolimab. The receptors stem from an adult with an advanced solid tumor such as melanoma, head and neck, liver or kidney cancer.

V gene TRBV11-3 combines with J gene TRBJ1-1; D remains unclear. V lost 4 bases and J 5 bases, leaving 20 bases between the germline ends. This CDR3 is built from 16 residues. The V gene's germline CDR1 is SGHNT and CDR2 YENEEA. CDR3 amino acids: CASSSDDPIPGTEAFF. In DNA, the CDR3 is TGTGCCAGCAGCTCGGACGACCCAATACCGGGTACTGAAGCTTTCTTT.

The chain has TRBV7-9 and TRBJ2-5; 12 bases line up with TRBD2. The CDR3 is 17 residues long. J was trimmed by 1 base and V by 1 base; bases with no gene match: 4. CDR1 is SEHNR and CDR2 is FQNEAQ in the germline V gene (reference sequence). CDR3 bases: TGTGCCAGCAGCTTAGGCCTGACTAGCGGGGGCCAAGAGACCCAGTACTTC. It codes for CASSLGLTSGGQETQYF.

The chain combines TRBV5-6 with TRBJ1-2, with D possibly TRBD1 on 5 matching bases. CDR3 size: 13 residues. Trimming took 7 bases from V and 4 from J, leaving 14 bases between them. Germline V gene lookup returns CDR1 SGHDT and CDR2 YYEEEE. In DNA, the CDR3 is TGTGCCAGCCAGAGTGGGGGGTTCTATGGCTACACCTTC. This gives the protein CASQSGGFYGYTF.

J is TRBJ1-6 and V is TRBV7-3, with 9 bases identical to TRBD1. The CDR3 contains 18 residues. The germline V gene has CDR1 SGHTA and CDR2 FQGTGA. V trimming: 4 bases; J trimming: 6 bases; junction bases outside the gene matches: 13. The CDR3 region is CASSSWTGASIGNSPLHF. The CDR3 DNA reads TGTGCCAGCAGCTCCTGGACAGGGGCCTCTATCGGTAATTCACCCCTCCACTTT.

This chain uses TRBV7-3 with TRBJ2-5; tentative D call: TRBD2 (6 bases). CDR1 and CDR2 from the germline V gene are SGHTA and FQGTGA. There are 15 residues in the CDR3. V lost 0 bases and J 0 bases, leaving 8 bases between the germline ends. The CDR3, as DNA: TGTGCCAGCAGCTTAACGGGGGGAAACCAAGAGACCCAGTACTTC. This sequence encodes CASSLTGGNQETQYF.

The chain couples TRBV11-2 to TRBJ2-1; 7 bases are shared with TRBD2. CDR1 SGHAT and CDR2 FQNNGV come from the germline V gene. V trimming: 5 bases; J trimming: 7 bases; junction bases outside the gene matches: 11. The CDR3 extends over 15 amino acids. In DNA form, the CDR3 reads TGTGCCAGCAGCGCCCTAACGGGAGGAGAGAATGAGCAGTTCTTC. Amino acid sequence: CASSALTGGENEQFF.

J is TRBJ1-1 and V is TRBV6-5; possibly TRBD1 for D (5 bases). Germline V gives CDR1 MNHEY, CDR2 SVGAGI. This CDR3 comprises 14 residues. The germline V and J ends were trimmed by 2 bases and 4 bases, with 11 bases remaining between them. The CDR3 sequence is CASSYGGAGTEAFF. CDR3 DNA sequence: TGTGCCAGCAGTTACGGTGGGGCCGGCACTGAAGCTTTCTTT.

The chain couples TRBV28 to TRBJ2-3; 7 bases fit TRBD2. The junction had 6 bases not matched to a gene; V was cut back by 6 bases and J by 0 bases. The CDR3 spans 15 residues. Per the germline V gene, CDR1 is MDHEN and CDR2 is SYDVKM. The CDR3 DNA is TGTGCCAGCAGCGGGGGGACTCCTAGCACAGATACGCAGTATTTT. This gives the protein CASSGGTPSTDTQYF.

This rearrangement joins TRBV6-6 to TRBJ2-1, with unresolved D. The V end was cut by 2 bases, the J end by 10 bases, with 12 bases between. The V gene's germline CDR1 is MNHNY and CDR2 SVGAGI (reference sequence). CDR3 length: 13 amino acids. The CDR3 nucleotides are TGTGCCAGCAGTTACGAGGATCTGGCAGAGCAGTTCTTC. As protein: CASSYEDLAEQFF.